This record looks at one T cell receptor (beta chain) sequence and its context. Its target is not known. TCRdb's copy holds only in-frame clones and misses some; the assay was immunoSEQ multiplex PCR. Of about 59,000 clones in the sample, 83% were seen once. The time point denotes: week 47, end of study. Topical imiquimod was applied with each vaccine dose, which held 300 ug of mutant IDH1 20-mer peptide. Each donor presented with a new WHO grade 3 or 4 astrocytoma that tested IDH1-mutant and showed ATRX loss. The data belong to a study of a mutant IDH1 vaccine in newly diagnosed glioma. This CDR3 contains 15 residues. V was shortened by 6 bases and J by 2 bases, with 16 bases between the two germline ends. CDR1 is SNHLY, CDR2 FYNNEI, per germline.

This clonotype originated in a man aged 25-40 years with glioma. Sample: PBMCs, taken from a glioma patient whose treatment included an IDH1 peptide vaccine. The V gene is TRBV2, the J gene TRBJ1-2; D uncertain. CDR3 sequence reads: CASSPVIERNYGYTF. The CDR3 DNA is TGTGCCAGCAGCCCCGTCATAGAAAGAAACTATGGCTACACCTTC.